This T cell receptor beta chain was found in a study of cytomegalovirus exposure and HLA in healthy donors. Study-wide points: A later look showed TCR association rates differing by HLA locus, highest for DRB1 and lowest for HLA-C. There were approximately 150 TCR beta chains listed as cytomegalovirus-associated. Across donors, most TCRs were seen rarely, yet some public ones were widespread. Specificity for CMV antigens was confirmed in vitro for a few of the CMV-associated chains.

This CDR3 contains 14 residues. The germline V gene has CDR1 SGHTA and CDR2 FQGNSA. V was pared by 2 bases and J by 2 bases, with 3 bases of the junction left unmatched. On this clone itself: The antigen is undetermined.

Amplification used 60 Vbeta primers and 13 Jbeta primers. Some clones are missing from TCRdb's copy, which holds only in-frame ones; the method was immunoSEQ multiplex PCR. The data hold 150,000 to 200,000 clones, with around 80% observed a single time. The specimen sequenced was PBMCs. This TCR was sampled from a male donor in good health and CMV-seronegative. This sequence joins TRBV7-2 and TRBJ2-7; 7 nucleotides align to TRBD1. The CDR3 sequence is CASSLKGAPYEQYF. The DNA for the CDR3 is TGTGCCAGCAGCTTAAAGGGGGCCCCCTACGAGCAGTACTTC.